This paragraph covers one T cell receptor beta chain sequence. This specimen comes from a study of blood T cell repertoires in COVID-19. Sequenced by immunoSEQ multiplex PCR; TCRdb stores in-frame clones only, minus some. The sample holds tens of thousands of clones; approximately 74% are singletons and the top ten take 3% to 4%. The CDR3 is made up of 18 amino acids. Germline V gene sequence: CDR1 SGHTA, CDR2 FQGTGA. V trimming: 5 bases; J trimming: 9 bases; junction bases outside the gene matches: 15. The TCR originated in a man in his 70s with COVID-19, enrolled during active disease. Sample: peripheral blood. This chain connects TRBV7-3 to TRBJ2-2; 13 bases map to TRBD2. The CDR3, as DNA: TGTGCCAGCAGCCCCCCTCCCAGCCAGACTAGCGGGAGGCGGGAGCTGTTTTTT. Translated, it gives CASSPPPSQTSGRRELFF.